Listed here are 21 T cell receptor beta chains from one sample, sequenced in a study of control samples from healthy donors and cancer patients. This table comes from immunoSEQ multiplex PCR, and its TCRdb copy is limited to in-frame clones, with some not included. Seen here are around 180,000 clones, about 86% observed once, and the top ten hold nearly 5%. What was sequenced was blood. The receptor source for this set is a woman aged 25-40 years in good health.

In its sample, this clone was seen once. The CDR3 bases are TGTGCCAGCTCACCACTAGGCTCCTACAATGAGCAGTTCTTC. This gives the protein CASSPLGSYNEQFF. The rearrangement uses TRBV18 and TRBJ2-1; D unresolved. The V gene's germline CDR1 is KGHSH and CDR2 LQKENI. The CDR3 runs 14 residues. Between the trimmed V and J ends, which lost 1 base and 0 bases, there was a span of 4 bases.

V is TRBV5-4 and J is TRBJ1-1; D may be TRBD1 (5 bases). Germline CDR1 is SGHNT and CDR2 is YYREEE (reference sequence). Deletions cut 4 bases from V and 4 bases from J, with 14 bases between. The CDR3 length is 14 residues. In DNA form, the CDR3 reads TGTGCCAGCAGCCGGCGGCAGGGTGGCACTGAAGCTTTCTTT. Protein sequence: CASSRRQGGTEAFF.

V usage is TRBV6-6 and J usage is TRBJ2-5, with 11 positions matching TRBD1. V shed 5 bases, J shed 3 bases, and the junction held 11 bases outside the gene matches. The length of the CDR3 is 17 residues. Germline V gene data show CDR1 as MNHNY and CDR2 as SVGAGI (reference sequence). The CDR3 DNA reads as TGTGCCAGCAGTCATGGCCTCGGGACAGGGGGAGAAGAGACCCAGTACTTC. Translation: CASSHGLGTGGEETQYF.

This clone appeared once. The chain uses TRBV2 and TRBJ2-5, with no clear D. The V and J ends lost 0 bases and 5 bases respectively, with 19 bases between them. In germline, CDR1 is SNHLY, CDR2 FYNNEI. This CDR3 region has 17 residues. CDR3 sequence (DNA): TGTGCCAGCAGTGAAGCGCGAATGTCCATTTTCGGTGAGACCCAGTACTTC. It specifies CASSEARMSIFGETQYF.

The V gene is TRBV6-5, the J gene TRBJ2-7, with 7 nucleotides matching TRBD1. V was pared by 5 bases and J by 3 bases, with 4 bases of the junction left unmatched. The CDR3 spans 13 residues. Germline CDR1 reads MNHEY; CDR2 reads SVGAGI. The DNA for the CDR3 is TGTGCCAGCAGTATAAGACAGGGCTACGAGCAGTACGTC. Its translation is CASSIRQGYEQYV.

The chain employs TRBV19 and TRBJ1-1; tentative D call: TRBD1 (5 bases). Trimming pared 5 bases from V and 9 bases from J, leaving 13 bases between. In germline, CDR1 is LNHDA, CDR2 SQIVND (reference sequence). CDR3 length: 12 residues. The DNA for the CDR3 is TGTGCCAGTAGTGTCCAGGGTGGAAAAGCTTTCTTT. This encodes CASSVQGGKAFF.

The chain couples TRBV5-5 to TRBJ1-3; D perhaps matches TRBD1 (6 bases). Germline CDR1 SGHKS, CDR2 YYEKEE (reference sequence). The CDR3 is 16 amino acids. The ends were cut back, 4 bases at V and 0 bases at J, with 14 bases in the middle. The DNA for the CDR3 is TGTGCCAGCAGCGGTGACAGGACTACCTCTGGAAACACCATATATTTT. Amino acid sequence: CASSGDRTTSGNTIYF.

This sequence joins TRBV5-1 and TRBJ1-1; D gene ambiguous. Between the trimmed V and J ends, which lost 4 bases and 0 bases, there was a span of 16 bases. This CDR3 has 16 residues. The germline V gene has CDR1 SGHRS and CDR2 YFSETQ. This chain's CDR3 is CASSIGPGGMNTEAFF. Here the CDR3 DNA reads TGCGCCAGCAGCATTGGACCCGGCGGGATGAACACTGAAGCTTTCTTT. The whole variable domain, remainder taken from reference TRBV5-1 and TRBJ1-1, is KAGVTQTPRYLIKTRGQQVTLSCSPISGHRSVSWYQQTPGQGLQFLFEYFSETQRNKGNFPGRFSGRQFSNSRSEMNVSTLELGDSALYLCASSIGPGGMNTEAFFGQGTRLTVV.

The rearrangement joins TRBV7-8 to TRBJ2-1, with TRBD2 matching over 8 bases. The CDR3 sequence is 14 residues long. V dropped 5 bases and J dropped 7; count of bases not matched to a gene: 7. Looked up from germline, CDR1 is SGHVS and CDR2 is FQNEAQ. The DNA for the CDR3 is TGTGCCAGCAGCCCTTTTAGCGGGGAAAATGAGCAGTTCTTC. This encodes CASSPFSGENEQFF.

The CDR3 coding sequence is TGTGCCAGCAGTTACACTATAACTAGCGGACTATACGAGCAGTACTTC. Amino acid sequence: CASSYTITSGLYEQYF. The chain joins TRBV6-2 or TRBV6-3 to TRBJ2-7, with TRBD2 matching over 8 bases. The V segment lost 2 bases and the J segment 4 bases; nucleotides outside the gene matches: 10. This CDR3 has 16 residues. The V gene's germline CDR1 is MNHEY and CDR2 SVGEGT.

The chain carries TRBV5-1 and TRBJ2-3; perhaps TRBD2 as D (5 bases). V was shortened by 4 bases and J by 6 bases, with 12 bases between the two germline ends. This CDR3 comprises 13 residues. Germline V gene sequence: CDR1 SGHRS, CDR2 YFSETQ. For the CDR3, the DNA is TGCGCCAGCAGCCCGGGGTTCCCCGATACGCAGTATTTT. Translated: CASSPGFPDTQYF.

The rearrangement uses TRBV6-5 and TRBJ2-7, with a possible D match to TRBD1 (6 bases). Per germline, CDR1 MNHEY and CDR2 SVGAGI. CDR3 length equals 12 residues. Trimming removed 6 bases from V and 1 base from J, with 7 bases in between. Here the CDR3 DNA reads TGTGCCAGCAGAGGACAGTCCTACGAGCAGTACTTC. It is translated as CASRGQSYEQYF.

This chain links TRBV19 with TRBJ2-3; TRBD2 is a possible D gene (5 bases). The CDR3 covers 14 residues. The V end was cut by 3 bases, the J end by 6 bases, with 13 bases between. Germline values: CDR1 LNHDA, CDR2 SQIVND (reference sequence). The DNA of the CDR3 is TGTGCCAGTAGTATTCGACGGGGTGGGGATACGCAGTATTTT. This gives the protein CASSIRRGGDTQYF.

V usage is TRBV5-1 and J usage is TRBJ1-1; no definite D call. The V gene's germline CDR1 is SGHRS and CDR2 YFSETQ. V lost 1 base and J lost 0, with 7 bases in between. The CDR3 contains 14 residues. The DNA of the CDR3 is TGCGCCAGCAGCTTGAGTTCGATGAACACTGAAGCTTTCTTT. This sequence encodes CASSLSSMNTEAFF. Based on the CDR3 plus reference TRBV5-1 and TRBJ1-1, the full variable domain is KAGVTQTPRYLIKTRGQQVTLSCSPISGHRSVSWYQQTPGQGLQFLFEYFSETQRNKGNFPGRFSGRQFSNSRSEMNVSTLELGDSALYLCASSLSSMNTEAFFGQGTRLTVV.

This chain uses TRBV5-6 with TRBJ2-2; either TRBD1 or TRBD2 may fit D (5 bases each). The CDR3 runs 13 residues. V was trimmed by 1 base and J by 8 bases, leaving 9 bases between them. In germline, CDR1 is SGHDT, CDR2 YYEEEE. CDR3 region: CASSLWGSGELFF. CDR3 sequence (DNA): TGTGCCAGCAGCTTGTGGGGGTCTGGGGAGCTGTTTTTT.

This CDR3 is CASSPDYPVYNEQFF. CDR3 DNA: TGTGCCAGCAGCCCAGACTACCCAGTCTACAATGAGCAGTTCTTC. The rearrangement joins TRBV5-5 to TRBJ2-1, with a tentative D call TRBD2 (5 bases). The CDR3 consists of 15 residues. The germline CDR1 and CDR2 sequences are SGHKS and YYEKEE (reference sequence). The germline V and J ends were trimmed by 4 bases and 3 bases, with 14 bases remaining between them.

This chain links TRBV5-1 with TRBJ1-6, with 9 bases matching TRBD1. Trimming cost V 4 bases and J 6 bases; bases outside gene matches: 8. This CDR3 is 16 amino acids long. The V gene's germline CDR1 is SGHRS and CDR2 YFSETQ. Here the CDR3 reads CASSRDRGDSNSPLHF. The CDR3 DNA is TGCGCCAGCAGCAGAGACAGGGGGGACTCTAATTCACCCCTCCACTTT. The full variable domain, its missing parts supplied by reference TRBV5-1 and TRBJ1-6, is KAGVTQTPRYLIKTRGQQVTLSCSPISGHRSVSWYQQTPGQGLQFLFEYFSETQRNKGNFPGRFSGRQFSNSRSEMNVSTLELGDSALYLCASSRDRGDSNSPLHFGNGTRLTVT.

This clone was observed once. The chain carries TRBV6-5 and TRBJ2-4, with 7 bases aligning to TRBD1. CDR3 length equals 13 residues. CDR1 is MNHEY, CDR2 SVGAGI, per germline. The V gene end was trimmed by 4 bases and the J gene end by 6 bases; junction bases not matched to a gene: 3. CDR3 loop: CASSLGQRNIQYF. As DNA, the CDR3 is TGTGCCAGCAGTTTGGGACAGAGAAACATTCAGTACTTC.

The chain is built from TRBV6-2 or TRBV6-3 and TRBJ2-7; no clear D. V lost 4 bases and J 2 bases, leaving 6 bases between the germline ends. The CDR3 is 12 residues long. Germline-derived CDR1 and CDR2 are MNHEY and SVGEGT. The DNA for the CDR3 is TGTGCCAGCAGTTTTAGTACCTACGAGCAGTACTTC. Its protein product is CASSFSTYEQYF.

The chain uses TRBV19 and TRBJ1-5; D is ambiguous. CDR1 is LNHDA, CDR2 SQIVND, per germline (reference sequence). This CDR3 has 14 residues. V was clipped by 5 bases and J by 0 bases, with 8 bases between them. In DNA, the CDR3 is TGTGCCAGTAGTCCTACAGCTAGCAATCAGCCCCAGCATTTT. Its protein is CASSPTASNQPQHF.

V is TRBV5-1 and J is TRBJ2-1; D may correspond to TRBD1 or TRBD2 (5 bases each). The CDR3 is made up of 13 amino acids. Per germline, CDR1 SGHRS and CDR2 YFSETQ. The V end lost 1 base, the J end lost 8 bases, and 10 bases lay between the germline ends. In DNA, the CDR3 is TGCGCCAGCAGCTTGATCAGGGACGATGAGCAGTTCTTC. Translated: CASSLIRDDEQFF.